The 30 T cell receptor beta chains listed next were all sequenced from one sample in a study of blood T cells in healthy people across ages. For the second PCR, which ran for roughly 7 to 11 cycles, a sample-barcoded 5' primer and a J-beta primer mix were used. TCRdb called the 5' RACE reads again in MiXCR, with one record for every CDR3 protein. Here the sample spans approximately 940,000 distinct CDR3 sequences, around 48% being singletons. Sequences were obtained from blood. All receptors derive from a man younger than 40 in good health.

Note on this clonotype: The germline gene is not matched at one end of the junction; a read error may be the cause. CDR3 loop: CAGSLKRTTYEQYF. DNA for the CDR3: TGTGCCGGCAGCTTAAAACGGACCACCTACGAGCAGTACTTC. V gene TRBV11-2 combines with J gene TRBJ2-7; D remains unclear. Germline V gene sequence: CDR1 SGHAT, CDR2 FQNNGV. The CDR3 totals 14 residues.

In this sample, this clonotype turned up many times. The V and J genes are TRBV5-1 and TRBJ2-3; D is perhaps TRBD2 (5 bases). V shed 2 bases and J shed 2 bases, with 9 bases lying between them. This CDR3 has 14 amino acids. Germline CDR1 reads SGHRS; CDR2 reads YFSETQ. The CDR3: CASSFGEPTDTQYF. The CDR3 DNA reads TGCGCCAGCAGCTTTGGGGAGCCCACAGATACGCAGTATTTT.

This clonotype was seen a few times. The rearrangement links TRBV27 to TRBJ2-7; 8 bases line up with TRBD1. Germline-derived CDR1 and CDR2 are MNHEY and SMNVEV (reference sequence). The CDR3 has 14 residues. The V and J ends lost 7 bases and 6 bases, in that order; junction bases with no gene match: 11. The CDR3 sequence: CASNALGQGGEQYF. CDR3 DNA sequence: TGTGCCAGCAATGCCCTTGGACAGGGTGGCGAGCAGTACTTC.

As concerns this clonotype: Given a much more abundant clone one base away, this may be a read error. The chain recombines TRBV5-4 with TRBJ2-5, with 8 positions matching TRBD1. Germline lookup yields CDR1 SGHNT and CDR2 YYREEE (reference sequence). J gave up 4 bases and V 0 bases, and 8 bases lay outside the gene matches. CDR3 length equals 16 residues. CDR3 nucleotide sequence: TGTGCCAGCAGCTTGGTGGGGGGACAGGACCGAGAGACCCAGTACTTC. Translating gives CASSLVGGQDRETQYF.

This clonotype is a singleton in its sample. The chain recombines TRBV6-2 or TRBV6-3 with TRBJ2-3; 9 bases match TRBD2. Unmatched junction bases numbered 9, after V lost 6 bases and J lost 5 bases. The V gene's germline CDR1 is MNHEY and CDR2 SVGEGT. This CDR3 has 15 residues. The CDR3 sequence is CASRGAGGGGDTQYF. The CDR3 bases are TGTGCCAGCAGGGGAGCGGGGGGCGGGGGAGATACGCAGTATTTT.

This chain uses TRBV19 with TRBJ2-1, with D perhaps TRBD1 or TRBD2 (5 bases each). The CDR3 is 15 residues long. V lost 6 bases and J lost 1, with 13 bases in between. Germline V CDR1 and CDR2: LNHDA, SQIVND (reference sequence). In nucleotides, the CDR3 is TGTGCCAGTAGCACGAGGGGTAGGTCCTACAATGAGCAGTTCTTC. Translated, it gives CASSTRGRSYNEQFF. The entire variable domain, with the rest obtained from reference TRBV19 and TRBJ2-1, is as follows: DGGITQSPKYLFRKEGQNVTLSCEQNLNHDAMYWYRQDPGQGLRLIYYSQIVNDFQKGDIAEGYSVSREKKESFPLTVTSAQKNPTAFYLCASSTRGRSYNEQFFGPGTRLTVL.

This clonotype was found a few times. The J gene is TRBJ1-4, the V gene TRBV28; perhaps TRBD1 as D (6 bases). The CDR3 contains 15 residues. Germline CDR1 and CDR2: MDHEN and SYDVKM. V lost 5 bases and J lost 2, with 12 bases in between. The CDR3 loop reads CASSGSQGTNEKLFF. The CDR3 DNA follows: TGTGCCAGCAGTGGATCCCAGGGGACTAATGAAAAACTGTTTTTT.

This clonotype was seen more than once but under ten times. The chain employs TRBV12-3 or TRBV12-4 and TRBJ2-5; 7 bases line up with TRBD2. V was pared by 5 bases and J by 9 bases, with 15 bases of the junction left unmatched. The CDR3 is 15 amino acids. CDR3 bases: TGTGCCAGCAGTATAGGAGCGGGGCTACTTACACCCCAGTACTTC. As protein: CASSIGAGLLTPQYF.

The chain has TRBV20-1 and TRBJ2-3; D remains unclear. V was pared by 0 bases and J by 2 bases, with 6 bases between. This CDR3 is built from 13 residues. Germline assignment: CDR1 DFQATT and CDR2 SNEGSKA (reference sequence). CDR3 sequence: CSARDSNTDTQYF. The CDR3 DNA follows: TGCAGTGCTAGAGATTCCAACACAGATACGCAGTATTTT.

The DNA for the CDR3 is TGTGCCATCAGTGAGTCGACGGGACGTAATTCACCCCTCCACTTT. Its translation is CAISESTGRNSPLHF. The V and J genes are TRBV10-3 and TRBJ1-6; D is perhaps TRBD1 (5 bases). The CDR3 loop spans 15 amino acids. Trimming removed 0 bases from V and 6 bases from J, with 9 bases in between. Germline V gives CDR1 ENHRY, CDR2 SYGVKD.

As for this clonotype: A junction end diverges from the germline sequence, so it may reflect a read error. The rearrangement links TRBV7-7 to TRBJ2-3; perhaps TRBD1 as D (6 bases). Germline V gene sequence: CDR1 SSHAT, CDR2 FNYEAQ (reference sequence). The CDR3 is made up of 16 amino acids. Here the CDR3 reads CASSSRDTWPPDTQYF. The CDR3 DNA reads TGTGCTAGCAGCTCCCGGGACACCTGGCCCCCAGATACGCAGTATTTT.

This clonotype occurred a few times. CDR3 nucleotides: TGCAGCGTTGAAGACCCGGGACAGGGTTTGTTCTTC. Protein: CSVEDPGQGLFF. This chain uses TRBV29-1 with TRBJ2-1, with 9 bases fitting TRBD1. The germline V gene has CDR1 SQVTM and CDR2 ANQGSEA. V trimming: 0 bases; J trimming: 15 bases; junction bases outside the gene matches: 6. The CDR3 is 12 amino acids.

In its sample, this clonotype was seen a few times. J is TRBJ2-7 and V is TRBV11-3; D is perhaps TRBD2 (6 bases). Germline V lookup: CDR1 SGHNT, CDR2 YENEEA. CDR3 length: 13 amino acids. The V gene lost 0 bases and the J gene lost 7 bases, with 10 bases spanning the gap. CDR3 sequence reads: CASSLDGRWEQYF. As DNA, the CDR3 is TGTGCCAGCAGCTTAGATGGGAGGTGGGAGCAGTACTTC.

The rearrangement joins TRBV27 to TRBJ1-5, with 10 positions matching TRBD1. CDR1 MNHEY and CDR2 SMNVEV come from the germline V gene (reference sequence). V was clipped by 8 bases and J by 6 bases; unmatched bases: 4. The CDR3 contains 13 residues. This CDR3 is CASPTGGTQPQHF. The CDR3 nucleotides are TGTGCCAGCCCGACAGGGGGCACTCAGCCCCAGCATTTT.

This clonotype was counted between two and nine times. The chain recombines TRBV20-1 with TRBJ2-5, with unresolved D. Looked up from germline, CDR1 is DFQATT and CDR2 is SNEGSKA (reference sequence). The CDR3 covers 11 residues. V was trimmed by 6 bases and J by 2 bases, leaving 7 bases between them. CDR3 nucleotides: TGCAGTGCCCTCTTACAAGAGACCCAGTACTTC. This encodes CSALLQETQYF.

This clonotype came up a few times. The chain is built from TRBV2 and TRBJ2-3; D gene ambiguous. V lost 3 bases and J 4 bases, leaving 14 bases between the germline ends. Looked up from germline, CDR1 is SNHLY and CDR2 is FYNNEI. The CDR3 is made up of 15 amino acids. CDR3: CASSDSGLKADTQYF. The CDR3 DNA follows: TGTGCCAGCAGTGATTCGGGTCTCAAAGCAGATACGCAGTATTTT.

This clonotype was seen a single time. The genes are TRBV7-2 and TRBJ1-2, with 9 bases aligning to TRBD1. Looked up from germline, CDR1 is SGHTA and CDR2 is FQGNSA. CDR3 size: 16 residues. The trim removed 4 bases at V and 3 bases at J, leaving 9 bases unmatched. The CDR3 DNA sequence: TGTACCAGCAGCTCTAGGGGGGGACAGGGACACTATGGCTACACCTTC. Amino acids: CTSSSRGGQGHYGYTF.

The table lists this clonotype with many counts. This chain links TRBV7-2 with TRBJ1-2, with 9 nucleotides matching TRBD1. Germline CDR1 SGHTA, CDR2 FQGNSA. CDR3 length equals 15 residues. V shed 1 base, J shed 7 bases, and the junction held 7 bases outside the gene matches. The CDR3 protein is CASSLVQGAVGGYTF. In DNA form, the CDR3 reads TGTGCCAGCAGCTTAGTACAGGGGGCTGTAGGTGGCTACACCTTC.

This clonotype showed up just once. The CDR3 nucleotides read TGTGCCAGCAGCGTAGGAGGATCTGAAGCTTTCTTT. This sequence encodes CASSVGGSEAFF. The V call is TRBV9, the J call TRBJ1-1; D not resolved. CDR1 and CDR2 from the germline V gene are SGDLS and YYNGEE. The CDR3 spans 12 residues. V lost 0 bases and J lost 6, with 6 bases in between.

The table lists this clonotype with a few counts. The chain joins TRBV2 to TRBJ2-7; 10 bases are a match to TRBD1. The CDR3 extends over 13 amino acids. Germline CDR1 is SNHLY and CDR2 is FYNNEI. After removal of 10 bases from V and 5 bases from J, the junction contained 8 bases not matched to a gene. CDR3 residues: CATGGTGVHEQYF. The CDR3 nucleotides are TGTGCCACCGGGGGGACAGGGGTCCACGAGCAGTACTTC.

This chain joins TRBV6-2 or TRBV6-3 and TRBJ1-6; 9 positions match TRBD1. CDR1 is MNHEY, CDR2 SVGEGT, per germline. Unmatched junction bases numbered 6, after V lost 5 bases and J lost 10 bases. The CDR3 sequence is 14 residues long. CDR3 nucleotides: TGTGCCAGCAGTATACAGGGGGCATACTCACCCCTCCACTTT. Amino acids: CASSIQGAYSPLHF.

Of note for this clonotype: A read error may account for a junction end that differs from germline. CDR3 DNA: TGTGCCAGCAGTTTATCGGCCTCTGGGGCCAACGTCCCGACTTTC. Its translation: CASSLSASGANVPTF. The rearrangement joins TRBV12-3 or TRBV12-4 to TRBJ2-6; D possibly corresponds to TRBD1 (5 bases). The CDR3 runs 15 residues.

This clonotype was seen many times. The rearrangement joins TRBV10-3 to TRBJ1-2; no firm D call. The CDR3 is 12 amino acids. Germline lookup yields CDR1 ENHRY and CDR2 SYGVKD. Trimming left V 4 bases short and J 1 base short, with 4 bases between. CDR3 sequence (DNA): TGTGCCATCAGTGGGGATAACTATGGCTACACCTTC. Amino acid sequence: CAISGDNYGYTF.

The chain joins TRBV28 to TRBJ2-3; possibly TRBD1 for D (6 bases). The CDR3 has 15 residues. Trimming cost V 5 bases and J 0 bases, with 12 bases left between them. From germline, CDR1 is MDHEN and CDR2 SYDVKM. CDR3 protein: CASSPHGQSTDTQYF. Written as DNA, the CDR3 is TGTGCCAGCAGTCCTCATGGACAGAGCACAGATACGCAGTATTTT.

The gene calls are TRBV5-1 and TRBJ2-3; maybe TRBD1 (6 bases). The CDR3 totals 14 residues. Germline-derived CDR1 and CDR2 are SGHRS and YFSETQ. Trimming stripped 1 base from V and 4 bases from J, with 10 bases between. The CDR3 region has the DNA TGCGCCAGCAGCTTGACAGGGTTCCCAGATACGCAGTATTTT. It is translated as CASSLTGFPDTQYF.

V gene TRBV30 combines with J gene TRBJ1-5; D not certain. V dropped 0 bases and J dropped 3 bases, with 12 bases sitting between them. This CDR3 has 15 residues. The germline V gene encodes CDR1 GTSNPN and CDR2 SVGIG (reference sequence). In nucleotides, the CDR3 is TGTGCCTGGAGTGTATTTGGATCGATCAATCAGCCCCAGCATTTT. Translating gives CAWSVFGSINQPQHF.

The chain joins TRBV6-2 or TRBV6-3 to TRBJ2-4; TRBD1 matches 8 bases. The J call could be wrong; TRBJ2-7 is a better fit for the DNA end. The CDR3 runs 15 residues. Germline assignment: CDR1 MNHEY and CDR2 SVGEGT. CDR3 residues: CASRGNGQGSYEQYF. The CDR3 region has the DNA TGTGCCAGCAGGGGAAACGGACAGGGCTCCTACGAGCAGTACTTC.

The V call is TRBV27, the J call TRBJ2-2; D not resolved. The CDR3 runs 13 residues. Germline values: CDR1 MNHEY, CDR2 SMNVEV (reference sequence). Trimming took off 9 bases at V and 3 bases at J, with 11 bases between the two ends. CDR3 in DNA: TGTGCCAGTAGAAAAGTCGACACCGGGGAGCTGTTTTTT. This codes for CASRKVDTGELFF.

CDR3 coding DNA: TGTGCCAGCTCACTCCAGGGGGGCCGGGGCACTGAAGCTTTCTTT. Translation gives CASSLQGGRGTEAFF. The chain recombines TRBV18 with TRBJ1-1; 7 nucleotides match TRBD1. The trim removed 4 bases at V and 4 bases at J, leaving 9 bases unmatched. This CDR3 has 15 amino acids. CDR1 is KGHSH, CDR2 LQKENI, per germline. The full variable domain, with the rest looked up from reference TRBV18 and TRBJ1-1, is NAGVMQNPRHLVRRRGQEARLRCSPMKGHSHVYWYRQLPEEGLKFMVYLQKENIIDESGMPKERFSAEFPKEGPSILRIQQVVRGDSAAYFCASSLQGGRGTEAFFGQGTRLTVV.

In its sample, this clonotype was seen a few times. V and J are TRBV5-1 and TRBJ2-6; D may be TRBD1 (6 bases). This CDR3 contains 17 residues. Looked up from germline, CDR1 is SGHRS and CDR2 is YFSETQ. The V gene lost 4 bases and the J gene lost 4 bases, with 18 bases spanning the gap. CDR3 nucleotide sequence: TGCGCCAGCAGCAAGACAGGATCTCCCTCCGGGGCCAACGTCCTGACTTTC. Residues: CASSKTGSPSGANVLTF.